A single sample gave rise to the 7 T cell receptor beta chains below, sequenced in a study of T cell repertoires in cytomegalovirus infection. TCRdb used MiXCR to reprocess the reads, holding one entry per CDR3 protein. The top ten hold around 12% of the sample, which has about 310,000 distinct CDR3 sequences, roughly a sixth seen once. The sequencing input was PBMCs. The source of these receptors is a human donor in good health (CMV status not recorded). Some clones in this sample may be carry-over from other donors' samples.

This clonotype was picked up a small number of times. The V and J genes are TRBV7-9 and TRBJ2-5; D gene uncertain. Trimming took off 2 bases at V and 5 bases at J, with 9 bases between the two ends. The germline V gene has CDR1 SEHNR and CDR2 FQNEAQ (reference sequence). The CDR3 has 13 amino acids. The CDR3 here is CASSLQAGETQYF. The DNA of the CDR3 is TGTGCCAGCAGCTTACAGGCTGGCGAGACCCAGTACTTC.

The sample holds a few counts of this clonotype. V is TRBV7-6 and J is TRBJ2-7; D gene unclear. CDR3 length: 14 amino acids. Trimming cost V 2 bases and J 3 bases, with 11 bases left between them. The germline V gene encodes CDR1 SGHVS and CDR2 FNYEAQ. The CDR3 region is CASSLTGLDYEQYF. DNA for the CDR3: TGTGCCAGCAGCTTAACCGGGCTCGACTACGAGCAGTACTTC.

The chain links TRBV4-2 to TRBJ2-7; possibly TRBD2 for D (7 bases). CDR3 size: 15 residues. CDR1 and CDR2 (germline): LGHNA, YNFKEQ. The V end was cut by 0 bases, the J end by 6 bases, with 15 bases between. As DNA, the CDR3 is TGTGCCAGCAGCCAAGATGGGGGGGCGGGTCGCGAGCAGTACTTC. Translated, it gives CASSQDGGAGREQYF.

CDR3 protein: CASSLGGAPYNEQFF. The CDR3 DNA reads TGTGCCAGCAGCCTTGGAGGGGCCCCCTACAATGAGCAGTTCTTC. V and J are TRBV27 and TRBJ2-1; perhaps TRBD2 as D (6 bases). The CDR3 runs to 15 residues. The germline gives CDR1 MNHEY, CDR2 SMNVEV (reference sequence). V was shortened by 6 bases and J by 2 bases, with 14 bases between the two germline ends.

This chain joins TRBV24-1 and TRBJ2-5; maybe TRBD1 (7 bases). Germline V gene lookup returns CDR1 KGHDR and CDR2 SFDVKD. Trimming removed 5 bases from V and 2 bases from J, with 17 bases in between. This CDR3 contains 16 residues. This chain's CDR3 is CATSGRDSRIQETQYF. The CDR3 DNA reads TGTGCCACCAGTGGGAGGGACAGCAGAATTCAAGAGACCCAGTACTTC.

The table lists this clonotype with many counts. The rearrangement uses TRBV7-2 and TRBJ2-3, with TRBD2 matching over 12 bases. Germline lookup yields CDR1 SGHTA and CDR2 FQGNSA. The CDR3 length is 18 residues. V gave up 5 bases and J gave up 2 bases; unmatched junction bases: 11. CDR3 bases: TGTGCCAGCAGCCTTCCCTTGACTAGCGGGGGATACACAGATACGCAGTATTTT. This gives the protein CASSLPLTSGGYTDTQYF.

A few counts support this clonotype. V usage is TRBV27 and J usage is TRBJ2-7, with D maybe TRBD2 (5 bases). The CDR3 sequence is 14 residues long. Germline CDR1 reads MNHEY; CDR2 reads SMNVEV (reference sequence). V gave up 0 bases and J gave up 2 bases, with 8 bases separating them. The CDR3 region is CASSLSAGTYEQYF. The CDR3 DNA reads TGTGCCAGCAGTTTATCGGCGGGTACCTACGAGCAGTACTTC.